Following are 4 T cell receptor beta chains from one sample sequenced in a study of cytomegalovirus exposure and HLA in healthy donors. The PCR made use of 60 Vbeta and 13 Jbeta primers. TCRdb's table, derived via immunoSEQ multiplex PCR, lists solely in-frame clones and lacks some. The sample holds 99,000 or so clones, around four fifths seen once. Sequenced material: PBMCs. The receptor set was obtained from a middle-aged woman in good health and CMV-seropositive.

CDR3 nucleotide sequence: TGTGCCAGCAGCTTATCGGGGACTTCAGTGGCAGATACGCAGTATTTT. It translates to CASSLSGTSVADTQYF. This chain uses TRBV7-2 with TRBJ2-3; weak D call: TRBD2 (6 bases). CDR3 length: 16 residues. The germline CDR1 and CDR2 sequences are SGHTA and FQGNSA. Deletions cut 2 bases from V and 4 bases from J, with 16 bases between. The variable domain in full, with the rest retrieved from reference TRBV7-2 and TRBJ2-3, is GAGVSQSPSNKVTEKGKDVELRCDPISGHTALYWYRQSLGQGLEFLIYFQGNSAPDKSGLPSDRFSAERTGGSVSTLTIQRTQQEDSAVYLCASSLSGTSVADTQYFGPGTRLTVL.

The chain is built from TRBV7-8 and TRBJ2-5; the D is unclear. The CDR3 totals 13 residues. Germline V gives CDR1 SGHVS, CDR2 FQNEAQ. V was clipped by 5 bases and J by 5 bases, with 12 bases between them. CDR3 DNA: TGTGCCAGCAGCCTAGGGCCCCTGGAGACCCAGTACTTC. It is translated as CASSLGPLETQYF.

This clone has just a few counts. V and J are TRBV28 and TRBJ1-5; 7 bases match TRBD1. Trimming cost V 6 bases and J 5 bases; bases outside gene matches: 16. Germline lookup yields CDR1 MDHEN and CDR2 SYDVKM. This CDR3 is built from 17 residues. This CDR3 is CASRTRQGRRPHQPQHF. The CDR3, as DNA: TGTGCCAGCAGAACCAGACAGGGTAGGCGTCCTCATCAGCCCCAGCATTTT.

This clone was counted between two and nine times. The chain combines TRBV5-1 with TRBJ2-3, with TRBD1 identical over 11 bases. The V gene end was trimmed by 0 bases and the J gene end by 6 bases; junction bases not matched to a gene: 6. CDR3 length: 16 residues. Germline CDR1 is SGHRS and CDR2 is YFSETQ. DNA for the CDR3: TGCGCCAGCAGCTTGGGTCTGGACAGGGGGCTTGATACGCAGTATTTT. Residues: CASSLGLDRGLDTQYF.